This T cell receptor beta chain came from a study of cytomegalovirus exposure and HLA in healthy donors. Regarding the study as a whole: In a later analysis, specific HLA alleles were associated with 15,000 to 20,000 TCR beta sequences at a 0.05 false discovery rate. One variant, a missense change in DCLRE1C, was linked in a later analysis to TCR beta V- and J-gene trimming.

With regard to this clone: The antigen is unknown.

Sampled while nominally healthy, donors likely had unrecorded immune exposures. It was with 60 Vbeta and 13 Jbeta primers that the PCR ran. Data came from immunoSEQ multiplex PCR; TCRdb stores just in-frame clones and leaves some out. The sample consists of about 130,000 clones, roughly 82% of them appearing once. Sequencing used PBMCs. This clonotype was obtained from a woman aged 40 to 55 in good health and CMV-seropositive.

CDR3 amino acids: CASSRATYEQYF. As DNA, the CDR3 is TGTGCCAGCTCCAGGGCCACCTACGAGCAGTACTTC. The rearrangement uses TRBV5-6 and TRBJ2-7, with D tentatively TRBD1 (5 bases). V was trimmed by 7 bases and J by 2 bases, leaving 10 bases between them. The CDR3 length is 12 residues. CDR1 is SGHDT and CDR2 is YYEEEE in the germline V gene.